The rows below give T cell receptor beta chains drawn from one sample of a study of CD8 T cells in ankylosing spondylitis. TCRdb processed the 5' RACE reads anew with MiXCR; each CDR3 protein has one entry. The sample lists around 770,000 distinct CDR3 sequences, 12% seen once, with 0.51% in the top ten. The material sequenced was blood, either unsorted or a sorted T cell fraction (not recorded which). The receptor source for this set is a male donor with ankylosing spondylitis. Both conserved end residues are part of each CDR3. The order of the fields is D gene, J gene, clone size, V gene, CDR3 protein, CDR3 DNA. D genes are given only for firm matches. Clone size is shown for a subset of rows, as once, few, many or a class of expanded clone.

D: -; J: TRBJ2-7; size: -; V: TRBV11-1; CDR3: CASSPWDQGAYEQYF; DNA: TGTGCCAGCAGCCCTTGGGACCAGGGAGCCTACGAGCAGTACTTC
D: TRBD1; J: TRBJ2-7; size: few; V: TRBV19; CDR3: CASRGQGHDEQYF; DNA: TGTGCCAGTAGGGGACAGGGACATGACGAGCAGTACTTC
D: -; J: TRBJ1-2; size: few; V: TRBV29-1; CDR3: CSVVGRFYYGYTF; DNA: TGCAGCGTTGTAGGACGGTTCTACTATGGCTACACCTTC
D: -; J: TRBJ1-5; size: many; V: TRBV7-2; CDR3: CASSLDISQPQHF; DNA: TGTGCCAGCAGCTTAGATATCAGTCAGCCCCAGCATTTT
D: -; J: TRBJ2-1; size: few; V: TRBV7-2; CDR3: CASSLVFEQFF; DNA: TGTGCCAGCAGCTTAGTTTTTGAGCAGTTCTTC
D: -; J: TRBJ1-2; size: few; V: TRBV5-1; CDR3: CASSLLGFDGYTF; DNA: TGCGCCAGCAGCTTGTTAGGGTTCGATGGCTACACCTTC
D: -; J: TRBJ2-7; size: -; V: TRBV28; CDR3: CASRDRSRGSYEQYF; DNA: TGTGCCAGCAGAGACAGGTCAAGAGGGTCCTACGAGCAGTACTTC
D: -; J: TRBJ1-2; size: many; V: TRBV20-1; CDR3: CSARGLANYGYTF; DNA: TGCAGTGCCCGGGGGTTGGCGAACTATGGCTACACCTTC
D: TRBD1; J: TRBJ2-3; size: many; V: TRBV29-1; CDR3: CSAGEGAGDTQYF; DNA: TGCAGCGCCGGTGAGGGGGCAGGAGATACGCAGTATTTT
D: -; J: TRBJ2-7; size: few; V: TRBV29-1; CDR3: CSVSGSLGVHEQYF; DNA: TGCAGCGTTAGCGGTTCGTTGGGGGTCCACGAGCAGTACTTC
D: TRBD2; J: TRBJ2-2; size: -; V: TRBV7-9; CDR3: CASRPSGSRTGELFF; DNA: TGTGCCAGCAGACCTAGCGGGAGTCGGACCGGGGAGCTGTTTTTT
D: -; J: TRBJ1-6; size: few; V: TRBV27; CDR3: CASSLRAAYNSPLHF; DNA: TGTGCCAGCAGTTTACGGGCAGCGTATAATTCACCCCTCCACTTT
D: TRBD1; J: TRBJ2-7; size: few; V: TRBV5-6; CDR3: CASSVGQGIYEQYF; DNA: TGTGCCAGCAGCGTAGGACAGGGGATTTACGAGCAGTACTTC
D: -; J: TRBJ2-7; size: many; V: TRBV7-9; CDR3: CASSLNPGRGRDEQYF; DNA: TGTGCCAGCAGCTTAAACCCTGGGCGGGGCAGGGACGAGCAGTACTTC
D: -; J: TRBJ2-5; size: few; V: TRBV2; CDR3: CATRVTETQYF; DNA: TGTGCCACACGGGTCACCGAGACCCAGTACTTC
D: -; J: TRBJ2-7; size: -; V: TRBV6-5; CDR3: CASSYGGNRAYEQYF; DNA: TGTGCCAGCAGTTACGGGGGTAACAGGGCCTACGAGCAGTACTTC
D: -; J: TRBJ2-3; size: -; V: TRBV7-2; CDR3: CASSPSAGSRTDTQYF; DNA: TGTGCCAGCAGCCCATCCGCAGGGAGCCGCACAGATACGCAGTATTTT
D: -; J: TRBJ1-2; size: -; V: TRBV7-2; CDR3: CASLRGRVGYTF; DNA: TGTGCCAGCCTCAGGGGACGGGTTGGCTACACCTTC
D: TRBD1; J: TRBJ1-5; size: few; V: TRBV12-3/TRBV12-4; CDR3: CASTLNRGKQPQHF; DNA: TGTGCCAGCACTCTAAACAGGGGGAAGCAGCCCCAGCATTTT
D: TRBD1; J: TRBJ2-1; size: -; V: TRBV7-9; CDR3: CASSLWRGDRGYNEQFF; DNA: TGTGCCAGCAGCTTATGGCGAGGGGACAGGGGCTACAATGAGCAGTTCTTC
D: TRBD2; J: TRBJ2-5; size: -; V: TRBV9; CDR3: CASSGSGGGTQYF; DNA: TGTGCCAGCAGCGGTAGTGGGGGGGGGACCCAGTACTTC
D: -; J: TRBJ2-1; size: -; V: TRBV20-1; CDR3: CCARDLGRTDSYNEQFF; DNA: TGCTGTGCTAGAGATCTCGGGCGGACCGACTCCTACAATGAGCAGTTCTTC
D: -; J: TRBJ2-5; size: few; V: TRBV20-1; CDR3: CSAKGGTQETQYF; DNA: TGCAGTGCTAAAGGGGGGACCCAAGAGACCCAGTACTTC
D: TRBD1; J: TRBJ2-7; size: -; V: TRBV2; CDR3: CASMSRQGATSTYEQYF; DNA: TGTGCCAGCATGTCTAGACAGGGGGCGACATCGACCTACGAGCAGTACTTC
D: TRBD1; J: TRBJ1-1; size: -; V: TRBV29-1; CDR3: CSVAPGQMNTEAFF; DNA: TGCAGCGTTGCCCCGGGACAGATGAACACTGAAGCTTTCTTT
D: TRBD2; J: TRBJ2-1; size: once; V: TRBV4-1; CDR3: CASSQDFCTSGRALVRNEQFF; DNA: TGCGCCAGCAGCCAAGATTTTTGCACTAGCGGGAGGGCCTTAGTCCGCAATGAGCAGTTCTTC
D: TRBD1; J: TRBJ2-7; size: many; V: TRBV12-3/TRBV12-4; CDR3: CASSSNKAGTAYEQYF; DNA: TGTGCCAGCAGTTCCAATAAGGCCGGGACAGCCTACGAGCAGTACTTC
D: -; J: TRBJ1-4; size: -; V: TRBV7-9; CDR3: CASSPTGRNEKLFF; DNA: TGTGCCAGCAGCCCCACAGGGCGTAATGAAAAACTGTTTTTT
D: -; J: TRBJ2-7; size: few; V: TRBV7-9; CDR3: CASSLTAGPLEQYF; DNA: TGTGCCAGCAGCTTAACGGCCGGACCGCTCGAGCAGTACTTC
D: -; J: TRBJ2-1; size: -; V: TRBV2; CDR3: CASSLWTGRGEQFF; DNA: TGTGCCAGCAGCCTCTGGACGGGCAGGGGTGAGCAGTTCTTC
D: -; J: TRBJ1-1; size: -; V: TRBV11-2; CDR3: CASSPFRSGGTEAFF; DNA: TGTGCCAGCAGCCCATTCAGGTCCGGGGGCACTGAAGCTTTCTTT
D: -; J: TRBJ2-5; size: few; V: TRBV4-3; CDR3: CASSQAPAPGQETQYF; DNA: TGCGCCAGCAGCCAAGCACCGGCCCCCGGCCAAGAGACCCAGTACTTC
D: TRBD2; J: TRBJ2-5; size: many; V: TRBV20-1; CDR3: CSARGLAGGGETQYF; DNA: TGCAGTGCTAGAGGCTTAGCGGGAGGTGGAGAGACCCAGTACTTC
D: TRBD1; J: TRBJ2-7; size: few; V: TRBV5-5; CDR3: CASSLPQFLQGRSYEQYF; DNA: TGTGCCAGCAGCTTGCCCCAGTTCTTACAGGGGAGATCCTACGAGCAGTACTTC
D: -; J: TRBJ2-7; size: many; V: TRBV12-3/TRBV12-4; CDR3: CASSLAEGEWEQYF; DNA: TGTGCCAGCAGTTTAGCCGAGGGGGAGTGGGAGCAGTACTTC
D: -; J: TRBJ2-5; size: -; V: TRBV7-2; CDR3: CASSLWNRMGETQYF; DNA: TGTGCCAGCAGCTTATGGAACAGAATGGGGGAGACCCAGTACTTC
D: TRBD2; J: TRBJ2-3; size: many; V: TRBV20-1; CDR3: CSARDRLAGVSDTQYF; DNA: TGCAGTGCTAGAGATAGGCTAGCGGGAGTCTCAGATACGCAGTATTTT
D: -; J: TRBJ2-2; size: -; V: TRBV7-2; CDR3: CASSRPGRGNTGELFF; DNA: TGTGCCAGCAGCCGTCCGGGACGAGGGAACACCGGGGAGCTGTTTTTT
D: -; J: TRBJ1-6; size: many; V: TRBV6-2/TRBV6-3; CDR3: CASNFDGTGSPLHF; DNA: TGTGCCAGCAACTTCGACGGTACGGGTTCACCCCTCCACTTT
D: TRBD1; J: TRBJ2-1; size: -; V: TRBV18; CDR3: CASSPQGTGGYEQFF; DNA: TGTGCCAGCTCACCACAAGGGACAGGGGGGTATGAGCAGTTCTTC
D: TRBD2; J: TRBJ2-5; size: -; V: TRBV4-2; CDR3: CASSQSGLAGVRETQYF; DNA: TGTGCCAGCAGCCAATCGGGACTAGCGGGAGTTCGGGAGACCCAGTACTTC
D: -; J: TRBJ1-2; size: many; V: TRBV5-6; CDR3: CASSLQNYGYTF; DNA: TGTGCCAGCAGCTTACAAAACTATGGCTACACCTTC